This T cell receptor beta chain was captured by sequencing in a study of control samples from healthy donors and cancer patients. Here immunoSEQ multiplex PCR was the method, and the copy in TCRdb shows in-frame clones only, minus some. The repertoire consists of about 160,000 clones, with roughly 94% occurring once and the leading ten covering about 14%. This clonotype originated in a man aged 55 to 70 with colorectal cancer. Sequenced sample: PBMCs.

CDR3 protein: CATSDSQGPDTQYF. CDR3 DNA: TGTGCCACCAGTGATTCACAGGGTCCAGATACGCAGTATTTT. This rearrangement joins TRBV24-1 to TRBJ2-3, with D possibly matching TRBD1 (6 bases). This CDR3 is built from 14 residues. Trimming pared 2 bases from V and 4 bases from J, leaving 9 bases between. Germline V gives CDR1 KGHDR, CDR2 SFDVKD.